One TCR beta chain is described in this entry. What it recognizes is unknown. Clones were read by immunoSEQ multiplex PCR, and TCRdb kept only the in-frame ones, dropping some. Of tens of thousands of clones in the sample, roughly 93% were seen once. The data belong to a study of cytomegalovirus exposure and HLA in healthy donors. About the study: The same platform was used for the 100 to 150 validation repertoires and the roughly 680 first-cohort repertoires, a later analysis reported. Notes on the study in general: The tendency of first-cohort TCR clusters to co-occur in the 120 validation repertoires was the finding of a later analysis. The study listed approximately 170 cytomegalovirus-associated TCR beta chains. Some public TCRs appeared in many individuals, while most sequences were rare.

Germline loops: CDR1 SGHNT, CDR2 YYREEE (reference sequence). The CDR3 covers 14 residues. With 2 bases clipped from V and 2 bases from J, the junction kept 2 bases outside the gene matches. The sequence was obtained from a woman under 30 in good health and CMV-seronegative. Sequenced: PBMCs. The chain links TRBV5-4 to TRBJ1-2, with TRBD1 matching over 8 bases. DNA for the CDR3: TGTGCCAGCAGCTTACAGGGGGAAAACTATGGCTACACCTTC. This translates into CASSLQGENYGYTF.